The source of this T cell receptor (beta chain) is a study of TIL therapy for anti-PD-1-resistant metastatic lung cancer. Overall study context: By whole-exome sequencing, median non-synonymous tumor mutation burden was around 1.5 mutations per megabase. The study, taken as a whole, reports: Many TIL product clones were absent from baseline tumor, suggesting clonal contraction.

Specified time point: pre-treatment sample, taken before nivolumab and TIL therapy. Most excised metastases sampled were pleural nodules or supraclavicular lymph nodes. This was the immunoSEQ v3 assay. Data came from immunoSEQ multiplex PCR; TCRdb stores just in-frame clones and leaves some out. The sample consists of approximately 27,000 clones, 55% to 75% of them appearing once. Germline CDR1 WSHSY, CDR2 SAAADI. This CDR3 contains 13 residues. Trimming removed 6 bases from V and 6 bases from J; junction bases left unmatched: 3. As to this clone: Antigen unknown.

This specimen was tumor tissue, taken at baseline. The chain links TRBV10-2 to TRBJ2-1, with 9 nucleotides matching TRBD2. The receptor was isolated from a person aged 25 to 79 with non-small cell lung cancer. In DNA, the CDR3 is TGCGCCAGCAGGCTAGCGGGGCCCAATGAGCAGTTCTTC. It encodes CASRLAGPNEQFF.